These 17 T cell receptor beta chains came from one sample sequenced in a study of blood T cell repertoires in COVID-19. TCRdb's copy holds only in-frame clones and misses some; the assay was immunoSEQ multiplex PCR. The sample shows 230,000 or so clones, roughly nine tenths of them seen only once. The sequenced sample consisted of peripheral blood. These TCRs come from a middle-aged man with active or convalescent COVID-19.

This clone turned up a few times. This rearrangement joins TRBV19 to TRBJ1-6; D gene uncertain. There are 14 residues in the CDR3. CDR1 is LNHDA and CDR2 is SQIVND in the germline V gene (reference sequence). The V end was cut by 2 bases, the J end by 6 bases, with 8 bases between. DNA of the CDR3: TGTGCCAGTAGTATATTAGTCGGTAATTCACCCCTCCACTTT. This sequence encodes CASSILVGNSPLHF.

The chain couples TRBV5-8 to TRBJ1-2; 12 bases are shared with TRBD1. The CDR3 covers 15 residues. Germline CDR1 SGHTS, CDR2 YDEGEE. V shed 2 bases and J 7 bases; nucleotides not matched to a gene: 6. The CDR3: CASSFDGTGGRGYTF. The CDR3 nucleotides are TGTGCCAGCAGCTTCGACGGGACAGGGGGCCGTGGCTACACCTTC.

The CDR3 DNA is TGTGCCAGTAGTATTGACAGGGACACTGAAGCTTTCTTT. Amino acids: CASSIDRDTEAFF. The rearrangement uses TRBV19 and TRBJ1-1; TRBD1 matches 7 bases. V lost 3 bases to trimming and J lost 3 bases; unmatched junction nucleotides: 1. The CDR3 contains 13 residues. The germline V gene encodes CDR1 LNHDA and CDR2 SQIVND (reference sequence).

The V call is TRBV19, the J call TRBJ2-5, with 7 bases lining up with TRBD2. The CDR3 extends over 17 amino acids. The V segment lost 6 bases and the J segment 4 bases; nucleotides outside the gene matches: 17. From germline, CDR1 is LNHDA and CDR2 SQIVND (reference sequence). The CDR3 spells CASREVRGVGHPETQYF. Here the CDR3 DNA reads TGTGCCAGTAGGGAGGTTCGGGGGGTTGGTCATCCAGAGACCCAGTACTTC. The full variable domain, its missing parts supplied by reference TRBV19 and TRBJ2-5, is DGGITQSPKYLFRKEGQNVTLSCEQNLNHDAMYWYRQDPGQGLRLIYYSQIVNDFQKGDIAEGYSVSREKKESFPLTVTSAQKNPTAFYLCASREVRGVGHPETQYFGPGTRLLVL.

The CDR3 DNA reads as TGTGCCAGCAGCCAAGATAAGGGAGGGGCCCACAATCAGCCCCAGCATTTT. Protein product: CASSQDKGGAHNQPQHF. This chain links TRBV3-1 (or the pseudogene TRBV3-2) with TRBJ1-5; weak D call: TRBD1 (5 bases). The CDR3 runs to 17 residues. The V end lost 0 bases, the J end lost 3 bases, and 15 bases lay between the germline ends. Germline CDR1 is LGHDT and CDR2 is YNNKEL (reference sequence).

This clone was found once. This chain uses TRBV18 with TRBJ2-3; TRBD1 is a possible D gene (6 bases). Trimming cost V 1 base and J 2 bases, with 10 bases left between them. There are 15 residues in the CDR3. Germline V gives CDR1 KGHSH, CDR2 LQKENI. The CDR3 sequence: CASSPRQGYTDTQYF. The CDR3 nucleotides are TGTGCCAGCTCACCACGCCAGGGGTACACAGATACGCAGTATTTT.

V and J are TRBV28 and TRBJ2-3; D unclear. The CDR3 loop spans 14 amino acids. V was clipped by 7 bases and J by 2 bases, with 13 bases between them. CDR1 and CDR2 from the germline V gene are MDHEN and SYDVKM. Written as DNA, the CDR3 is TGTGCCAGCACCCTCGGAGTAAACACAGATACGCAGTATTTT. Its translation: CASTLGVNTDTQYF.

V gene TRBV5-1 combines with J gene TRBJ1-2; no clear D. CDR1 SGHRS and CDR2 YFSETQ come from the germline V gene. The CDR3 has 12 amino acids. V gave up 0 bases and J gave up 4 bases, with 4 bases separating them. DNA for the CDR3: TGCGCCAGCAGCTTGGACTTCTATGGCTACACCTTC. As protein: CASSLDFYGYTF.

V usage is TRBV6-4 and J usage is TRBJ1-1; 8 bases agree with TRBD1. The CDR3 consists of 14 residues. CDR1 and CDR2 from the germline V gene are MRHNA and SNTAGT. V gave up 4 bases and J gave up 3 bases; unmatched junction bases: 4. The chain's CDR3 is CASSAQGEDTEAFF. The DNA for the CDR3 is TGTGCCAGCAGTGCACAGGGGGAAGACACTGAAGCTTTCTTT.

This chain joins TRBV19 and TRBJ2-7, with 8 bases aligning to TRBD1. V shed 9 bases, J shed 5 bases, and the junction held 3 bases outside the gene matches. Per germline, CDR1 LNHDA and CDR2 SQIVND (reference sequence). This CDR3 has 11 residues. The CDR3 protein is CASRGLDEQYF. Written as DNA, the CDR3 is TGTGCCAGCAGGGGGCTCGACGAGCAGTACTTC.

The chain employs TRBV9 and TRBJ1-2, with D unclear. The CDR3 is made up of 13 amino acids. The germline CDR1 and CDR2 sequences are SGDLS and YYNGEE. The ends were cut back, 3 bases at V and 3 bases at J, with 9 bases in the middle. The DNA of the CDR3 is TGTGCCAGCAGCGCCAGTGGGCACTATGGCTACACCTTC. Its protein is CASSASGHYGYTF. The full variable domain, in which reference TRBV9 and TRBJ1-2 provide the parts outside the CDR3, is DSGVTQTPKHLITATGQRVTLRCSPRSGDLSVYWYQQSLDQGLQFLIQYYNGEERAKGNILERFSAQQFPDLHSELNLSSLELGDSALYFCASSASGHYGYTFGSGTRLTVV.

J is TRBJ2-7 and V is TRBV4-1, with D perhaps matching TRBD1 (5 bases). V was clipped by 1 base and J by 2 bases, with 6 bases between them. CDR3 length equals 13 residues. Germline assignment: CDR1 MGHRA and CDR2 YSYEKL. CDR3 in DNA: TGCGCCAGCAGCCAAGTAGGGGCCTACGAGCAGTACTTC. It yields the protein CASSQVGAYEQYF.

The V and J genes are TRBV5-4 and TRBJ1-1, with TRBD1 as a possible D gene (6 bases). The CDR3 has 15 amino acids. Germline V gives CDR1 SGHNT, CDR2 YYREEE (reference sequence). The V gene lost 1 base and the J gene lost 1 base, with 11 bases spanning the gap. Here the CDR3 reads CASSLSIQGNTEAFF. CDR3 coding DNA: TGTGCCAGCAGCTTGTCAATACAGGGGAACACTGAAGCTTTCTTT.

The gene calls are TRBV7-9 and TRBJ1-1; D not certain. The V gene lost 8 bases and the J gene lost 0 bases, with 4 bases spanning the gap. Germline CDR1 and CDR2: SEHNR and FQNEAQ (reference sequence). This CDR3 region has 11 residues. The CDR3 is CASQLNTEAFF. As DNA, the CDR3 is TGTGCCAGCCAGTTGAACACTGAAGCTTTCTTT.

The genes are TRBV6-6 and TRBJ1-1, with TRBD1 identical over 8 bases. This CDR3 spans 16 amino acids. Germline-derived CDR1 and CDR2 are MNHNY and SVGAGI (reference sequence). The V and J ends lost 6 bases and 3 bases, in that order; junction bases with no gene match: 12. CDR3 in DNA: TGTGCCAGCAGCCCCCGACAGGGGCTAAAGGACACTGAAGCTTTCTTT. This gives the protein CASSPRQGLKDTEAFF.

In its sample, this clone was seen once. The chain carries TRBV11-2 and TRBJ1-1, with 7 bases fitting TRBD1. Losses at the gene ends were 5 bases for V and 0 bases for J; bases not matched to a gene: 12. Germline CDR1 SGHAT, CDR2 FQNNGV. This CDR3 region has 17 residues. Here the CDR3 DNA reads TGTGCCAGCAGCCCATACAGGGGCCGCGGCATGAACACTGAAGCTTTCTTT. Its protein is CASSPYRGRGMNTEAFF.

This chain joins TRBV30 and TRBJ1-2, with D unresolved. The ends were cut back, 0 bases at V and 6 bases at J, with 11 bases in the middle. This CDR3 has 13 residues. CDR1 is GTSNPN and CDR2 is SVGIG in the germline V gene (reference sequence). This chain's CDR3 is CAWSVNGGHGYTF. CDR3 coding DNA: TGTGCCTGGAGTGTAAATGGAGGCCATGGCTACACCTTC.